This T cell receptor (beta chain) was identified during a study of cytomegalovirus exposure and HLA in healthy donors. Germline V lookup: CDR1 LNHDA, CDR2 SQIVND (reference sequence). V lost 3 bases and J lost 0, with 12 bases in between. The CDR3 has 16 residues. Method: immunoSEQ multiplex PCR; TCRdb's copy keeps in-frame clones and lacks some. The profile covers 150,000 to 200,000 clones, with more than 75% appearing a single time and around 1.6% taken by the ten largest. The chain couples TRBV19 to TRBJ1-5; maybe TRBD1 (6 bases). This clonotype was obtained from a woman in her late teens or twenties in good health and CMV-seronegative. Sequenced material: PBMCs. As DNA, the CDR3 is TGTGCCAGTAGTATCCAGGGGCCTTATAGCAATCAGCCCCAGCATTTT. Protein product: CASSIQGPYSNQPQHF.